Presented here are 2 T cell receptor beta chains from one specimen sequenced in a study of T-cell reconstitution after alpha-beta-depleted transplantation in children. Unique molecular identifiers featured in how the TCRbeta library was prepared. MiXCR, applied by TCRdb to the PCR reads, yields one record per CDR3 protein. The sample shows about a million distinct CDR3 sequences, roughly 31% of them seen only once. Specimen: PBMCs, mostly from graft donor cells, collected 360 days after TCRalphabeta/CD19-depleted stem cell transplant. All receptors come from a boy under three years old who had a stem cell transplant for SCID, so the T cells may come from the graft donor.

A single count supports this clonotype. The V gene is TRBV10-1, the J gene TRBJ2-7, with D possibly TRBD2 on 6 matching bases. Trimming took 6 bases from V and 6 from J, leaving 12 bases between them. CDR3 length: 12 residues. Germline lookup yields CDR1 WNHNN and CDR2 SYGVQD (reference sequence). CDR3 region: CASSQGLFEQYF. CDR3 DNA sequence: TGCGCCAGCAGCCAGGGACTCTTCGAGCAGTACTTC.

The rearrangement joins TRBV7-2 to TRBJ2-7; D gene uncertain. Germline V gene data show CDR1 as SGHTA and CDR2 as FQGNSA. The CDR3 runs 15 residues. Deletions cut 4 bases from V and 0 bases from J, with 13 bases between. This chain's CDR3 is CASSSYPGFSYEQYF. The CDR3, as DNA: TGTGCCAGCAGCTCGTACCCGGGTTTCTCCTACGAGCAGTACTTC.